This TCR beta chain was documented in a study of beta chain features in type 1 diabetes. Findings and caveats of the study: Across all four CD4+ subsets, people with type 1 diabetes showed modestly shorter TCRB CDR3s.

Per germline, CDR1 SEHNR and CDR2 FQNEAQ (reference sequence). The CDR3 loop spans 11 amino acids. The V end lost 5 bases, the J end lost 11 bases, and 12 bases lay between the germline ends. Concerning this clone itself: Its antigen is undetermined.

Sequencing targeted expressed TCRB transcripts, as all isolated RNA had been reverse transcribed. TCRdb keeps only in-frame clones here, not all; method: immunoSEQ multiplex PCR. The sample carries hundreds of thousands of clones, more than 12% recorded once. The V gene is TRBV7-9, the J gene TRBJ1-1, with a weak D call TRBD1 (5 bases). The source is a man aged 18 to 30 with type 1 diabetes. Source material: naive CD4+ T cells from blood. In DNA, the CDR3 is TGTGCCAGCAGCCTTTCGGGGCAGGCTTTCTTT. The encoded protein is CASSLSGQAFF.